These 20 T cell receptor beta chains were sequenced from one sample in a study of shared clonotypes between healthy human individuals. The assay was immunoSEQ multiplex PCR, and TCRdb's table has in-frame clones only and misses some. The sample yields roughly 660,000 clones, less than 95% seen once. The sample was memory CD8+ T cells from PBMCs. Subset denoted: CD45RO+ cells pooled with CCR7-negative TemRA cells. These receptors were collected from a young man in good health. Some clones in this sample may be carry-over from other donors' samples.

This sequence joins TRBV30 and TRBJ1-5; D possibly corresponds to TRBD1 (5 bases). From germline, CDR1 is GTSNPN and CDR2 SVGIG (reference sequence). V lost 4 bases and J 5 bases, leaving 12 bases between the germline ends. The CDR3 spans 13 residues. The CDR3 protein is CAWNSGLDQPQHF. CDR3 coding DNA: TGTGCCTGGAACTCAGGGTTAGATCAGCCCCAGCATTTT.

The genes are TRBV27 and TRBJ2-1; D not certain. CDR3 length equals 17 residues. Trimming left V 0 bases short and J 0 bases short, with 12 bases between. Germline V gene lookup returns CDR1 MNHEY and CDR2 SMNVEV (reference sequence). The DNA for the CDR3 is TGTGCCAGCAGTTTATCGAATCGCCGGAGCTCCTACAATGAGCAGTTCTTC. This gives the protein CASSLSNRRSSYNEQFF.

V gene TRBV4-3 combines with J gene TRBJ2-7; TRBD2 might be the D (6 bases). CDR3 length: 13 amino acids. The germline V gene has CDR1 LGHNA and CDR2 YSLEER. The germline V and J ends were trimmed by 0 bases and 3 bases, with 6 bases remaining between them. DNA for the CDR3: TGCGCCAGCAGCCAAGAGACTAGCTACGAGCAGTACTTC. This encodes CASSQETSYEQYF.

This clone has only one observation. The rearrangement joins TRBV6-1 to TRBJ2-1; 12 nucleotides match TRBD2. Germline V gene data show CDR1 as MNHNS and CDR2 as SASEGT. The CDR3 covers 15 residues. V trimming: 7 bases; J trimming: 6 bases; junction bases outside the gene matches: 7. The CDR3 region is CASTELAGGPNEQFF. The CDR3 DNA follows: TGTGCCAGCACCGAACTAGCGGGAGGACCCAATGAGCAGTTCTTC.

The CDR3 sequence is CAISERSRGESYEQYF. CDR3 nucleotides: TGTGCCATCAGTGAGAGATCCAGGGGGGAGTCCTACGAGCAGTACTTC. This chain connects TRBV10-3 to TRBJ2-7, with D tentatively TRBD1 (7 bases). The CDR3 has 16 residues. The germline V gene has CDR1 ENHRY and CDR2 SYGVKD. V was cut by 2 bases and J by 1 base, with 15 bases left in between.

In its sample, this clone was seen once. The rearrangement joins TRBV27 to TRBJ2-2, with D perhaps TRBD2 (5 bases). CDR3 length: 16 residues. The germline CDR1 and CDR2 sequences are MNHEY and SMNVEV (reference sequence). Trimming cost V 4 bases and J 7 bases, with 19 bases left between them. The CDR3 nucleotides read TGTGCCAGCAGTTCCGCGATACTAGTTGGGGTCGGGGAGCTGTTTTTT. Its translation is CASSSAILVGVGELFF.

The chain is built from TRBV11-1 and TRBJ1-1, with unresolved D. The ends were cut back, 0 bases at V and 1 base at J, with 9 bases in the middle. CDR3 length equals 15 residues. Germline V gene data show CDR1 as SGHAT and CDR2 as FQDESV (reference sequence). In DNA, the CDR3 is TGTGCCAGCAGCTTAGCCGGGGAGGGGAACACTGAAGCTTTCTTT. This translates into CASSLAGEGNTEAFF.

This clone showed up just once. The chain has TRBV6-5 and TRBJ2-2, with D possibly matching TRBD1 (6 bases). Trimming took off 6 bases at V and 6 bases at J, with 17 bases between the two ends. Per the germline V gene, CDR1 is MNHEY and CDR2 is SVGAGI. CDR3 size: 15 residues. In DNA form, the CDR3 reads TGTGCCAGCAGCCTTGCCCAGGGGACCCCCGGGGAGCTGTTTTTT. It encodes CASSLAQGTPGELFF.

Written as DNA, the CDR3 is TGCGCCAGCAGCTTCGGGCAGGGGGTGGACAACTACAATGAGCAGTTCTTC. The encoded protein is CASSFGQGVDNYNEQFF. The chain has TRBV5-1 and TRBJ2-1, with 7 bases aligning to TRBD1. The CDR3 length is 17 residues. V lost 2 bases, J lost 3 bases, and 11 bases stayed unmatched. The germline CDR1 and CDR2 sequences are SGHRS and YFSETQ.

This chain joins TRBV25-1 and TRBJ2-7, with 7 bases aligning to TRBD1. The CDR3 sequence is 13 residues long. V shed 9 bases, J shed 5 bases, and the junction held 10 bases outside the gene matches. Germline assignment: CDR1 MGHDK and CDR2 SYGVNS. CDR3 sequence: CASKKQGYHEQYF. As DNA, the CDR3 is TGTGCCAGTAAGAAACAGGGGTACCACGAGCAGTACTTC.

The V gene is TRBV5-1, the J gene TRBJ1-4, with a possible D match to TRBD1 (6 bases). Trimming took off 4 bases at V and 14 bases at J, with 15 bases between the two ends. The CDR3 totals 12 residues. Germline CDR1 and CDR2: SGHRS and YFSETQ. The CDR3 nucleotides are TGCGCCAGCAGCGAGGGCGGGGGGCGGCTGTTTTTT. It translates to CASSEGGGRLFF. The whole variable domain, remainder taken from reference TRBV5-1 and TRBJ1-4, is KAGVTQTPRYLIKTRGQQVTLSCSPISGHRSVSWYQQTPGQGLQFLFEYFSETQRNKGNFPGRFSGRQFSNSRSEMNVSTLELGDSALYLCASSEGGGRLFFGSGTQLSVL.

This CDR3 reads CASSPRTSGIEGTQYF. The CDR3 DNA follows: TGTGCCAGCAGCCCCCGGACTAGCGGGATCGAGGGTACGCAGTATTTT. This rearrangement joins TRBV9 to TRBJ2-3, with 12 bases matching TRBD2. Germline CDR1 SGDLS, CDR2 YYNGEE. V lost 4 bases and J lost 8; bases outside the gene matches: 11. This CDR3 region has 16 residues.

The V call is TRBV5-1, the J call TRBJ1-2; D remains unclear. V lost 2 bases and J 0 bases, leaving 11 bases between the germline ends. The CDR3 covers 15 residues. Germline assignment: CDR1 SGHRS and CDR2 YFSETQ. CDR3 sequence reads: CASSFAGEANYGYTF. As DNA, the CDR3 is TGCGCCAGCAGCTTCGCTGGGGAAGCTAACTATGGCTACACCTTC.

The chain employs TRBV28 and TRBJ1-4, with TRBD1 matching over 8 bases. The CDR3 has 14 amino acids. Germline V lookup: CDR1 MDHEN, CDR2 SYDVKM. J gave up 6 bases and V 6 bases, and 6 bases lay outside the gene matches. CDR3: CASSLRQGYEKLFF. The CDR3 DNA is TGTGCCAGCAGCTTACGACAGGGGTATGAAAAACTGTTTTTT. Drawing the rest from reference TRBV28 and TRBJ1-4, the complete variable domain is DVKVTQSSRYLVKRTGEKVFLECVQDMDHENMFWYRQDPGLGLRLIYFSYDVKMKEKGDIPEGYSVSREKKERFSLILESASTNQTSMYLCASSLRQGYEKLFFGSGTQLSVL.

The gene calls are TRBV15 and TRBJ2-7, with TRBD2 matching 7 bases. CDR3 length equals 16 residues. Germline trimming cut 0 bases from V and 2 bases from J; bases unmatched to any gene: 7. From germline, CDR1 is LNHNV and CDR2 YYDKDF (reference sequence). The CDR3 is CATSRDPGEGPYEQYF. DNA of the CDR3: TGTGCCACCAGCAGAGATCCCGGGGAGGGGCCCTACGAGCAGTACTTC. Supplemented by reference TRBV15 and TRBJ2-7, the full variable domain reads DAMVIQNPRYQVTQFGKPVTLSCSQTLNHNVMYWYQQKSSQAPKLLFHYYDKDFNNEADTPDNFQSRRPNTSFCFLDIRSPGLGDTAMYLCATSRDPGEGPYEQYFGPGTRLTVT.

The rearrangement joins TRBV25-1 to TRBJ1-1; D not resolved. CDR1 MGHDK and CDR2 SYGVNS come from the germline V gene. The CDR3 length is 16 residues. Trimming took 6 bases from V and 1 from J, leaving 18 bases between them. Here the CDR3 reads CASSGRIVATNTEAFF. CDR3 DNA: TGTGCCAGCAGCGGCAGGATTGTAGCTACGAACACTGAAGCTTTCTTT.

V gene TRBV19 combines with J gene TRBJ2-7; TRBD2 aligns across 7 bases. V shed 9 bases and J 7 bases; nucleotides not matched to a gene: 15. The CDR3 sequence is 14 residues long. Germline-derived CDR1 and CDR2 are LNHDA and SQIVND (reference sequence). CDR3 protein: CASSPRAGAREQYF. DNA for the CDR3: TGTGCCAGCTCTCCCCGCGCGGGAGCACGGGAGCAGTACTTC.

The CDR3 sequence: CASSLSGGPNTGELFF. CDR3 coding DNA: TGTGCCAGCAGCTTAAGCGGCGGCCCGAACACCGGGGAGCTGTTTTTT. The chain couples TRBV7-3 to TRBJ2-2; D unclear. The germline gives CDR1 SGHTA, CDR2 FQGTGA. Deletions cut 1 base from V and 0 bases from J, with 9 bases between. The CDR3 covers 16 residues.

V usage is TRBV28 and J usage is TRBJ1-4, with TRBD1 identical over 9 bases. This CDR3 comprises 15 residues. Per germline, CDR1 MDHEN and CDR2 SYDVKM. The trim removed 6 bases at V and 6 bases at J, leaving 8 bases unmatched. In DNA form, the CDR3 reads TGTGCCAGCAGGGCCCCGGGACAGGGATATGAAAAACTGTTTTTT. It yields the protein CASRAPGQGYEKLFF.

The chain combines TRBV19 with TRBJ1-5, with D possibly being TRBD1 (6 bases). Germline lookup yields CDR1 LNHDA and CDR2 SQIVND (reference sequence). The V and J ends lost 5 bases and 4 bases respectively, with 12 bases between them. The CDR3 consists of 14 residues. This CDR3 reads CASSEGHLNQPQHF. As DNA, the CDR3 is TGTGCCAGTAGTGAGGGACACCTAAATCAGCCCCAGCATTTT.